The 27 T cell receptor beta chains below come from one sample, sequenced in a study of T cell repertoires and Cas9 in healthy adults. Libraries were prepared by immunoSEQ multiplex PCR; TCRdb keeps only in-frame clonotypes and omits some of them. The sample records approximately 23,000 clones, about 89% being singletons. The sequenced sample consisted of CD4+ effector T cells (CD127+, CD25-, CD137-, CD154-) from PBMCs; culture status not recorded. The receptors were gathered from a human donor in good health.

In this sample, this clone turned up a few times. The J gene is TRBJ2-3, the V gene TRBV5-1; possibly TRBD2 for D (7 bases). This CDR3 has 15 residues. V was shortened by 0 bases and J by 4 bases, with 12 bases between the two germline ends. Germline lookup yields CDR1 SGHRS and CDR2 YFSETQ. The CDR3 sequence is CASSLGGGAADTQYF. Here the CDR3 DNA reads TGCGCCAGCAGCTTGGGAGGGGGGGCCGCAGATACGCAGTATTTT.

The chain links TRBV27 to TRBJ1-3, with no clear D. This CDR3 is built from 17 residues. From germline, CDR1 is MNHEY and CDR2 SMNVEV (reference sequence). V was trimmed by 5 bases and J by 0 bases, leaving 17 bases between them. CDR3 sequence reads: CASSPQVGRVSGNTIYF. Written as DNA, the CDR3 is TGTGCCAGCAGTCCCCAAGTGGGCAGAGTCTCTGGAAACACCATATATTTT.

The chain joins TRBV5-8 to TRBJ1-3, with D maybe TRBD1 (5 bases). The CDR3 consists of 16 residues. Per germline, CDR1 SGHTS and CDR2 YDEGEE. The V gene lost 2 bases and the J gene lost 3 bases, with 15 bases spanning the gap. The CDR3 spells CASSFSAGRSGNTIYF. CDR3 nucleotides: TGTGCCAGCAGCTTTTCTGCAGGGAGGAGTGGAAACACCATATATTTT.

J is TRBJ1-1 and V is TRBV4-2, with D maybe TRBD1 (5 bases). CDR3 size: 14 residues. V was cut by 6 bases and J by 10 bases, with 21 bases left in between. Germline V gene lookup returns CDR1 LGHNA and CDR2 YNFKEQ. CDR3 nucleotides: TGTGCCAGCAGACGGCCTGGGACCTTTCTAGGAGCTTTCTTT. Amino acids: CASRRPGTFLGAFF.

CDR3 nucleotide sequence: TGTGCCAGTAGTATTAGGCAGTTTGACACCGGGGAGCTGTTTTTT. It translates to CASSIRQFDTGELFF. V is TRBV19 and J is TRBJ2-2; no definite D call. The V and J ends lost 3 bases and 3 bases respectively, with 11 bases between them. CDR3 length: 15 amino acids. Germline CDR1 reads LNHDA; CDR2 reads SQIVND (reference sequence). Filled out from reference TRBV19 and TRBJ2-2, the complete variable domain reads DGGITQSPKYLFRKEGQNVTLSCEQNLNHDAMYWYRQDPGQGLRLIYYSQIVNDFQKGDIAEGYSVSREKKESFPLTVTSAQKNPTAFYLCASSIRQFDTGELFFGEGSRLTVL.

The J gene is TRBJ2-3, the V gene TRBV4-2; D is undetermined. V gave up 0 bases and J gave up 8 bases, with 12 bases separating them. The CDR3 length is 14 residues. Germline V CDR1 and CDR2: LGHNA, YNFKEQ. The CDR3 bases are TGTGCCAGCAGCCAAGAGGTGGCCACGGTTACGCAGTATTTT. This translates into CASSQEVATVTQYF.

In the case of this clone: This same CDR3 is encoded by further DNA sequences in the sample. This sequence joins TRBV6-6 and TRBJ2-1; TRBD1 is a possible D gene (5 bases). The length of the CDR3 is 14 residues. The germline gives CDR1 MNHNY, CDR2 SVGAGI (reference sequence). The V and J ends lost 6 bases and 4 bases respectively, with 13 bases between them. The CDR3 loop is CASSQRQTYNEQFF. CDR3 nucleotides: TGTGCCAGCAGCCAGAGACAGACGTACAATGAGCAGTTCTTC.

This sequence joins TRBV15 and TRBJ1-2, with 8 bases aligning to TRBD1. The CDR3 spans 15 residues. After removal of 4 bases from V and 5 bases from J, the junction contained 9 bases not matched to a gene. Germline-derived CDR1 and CDR2 are LNHNV and YYDKDF (reference sequence). As DNA, the CDR3 is TGTGCCACCAGCATACACACGACAGGGGATTATGGCTACACCTTC. Its protein product is CATSIHTTGDYGYTF.

V and J are TRBV5-1 and TRBJ1-2; no definite D call. The ends were cut back, 0 bases at V and 2 bases at J, with 8 bases in the middle. The CDR3 has 14 amino acids. The germline V gene encodes CDR1 SGHRS and CDR2 YFSETQ. The CDR3 region is CASSLEGHNYGYTF. The CDR3 DNA is TGCGCCAGCAGCTTGGAAGGGCACAACTATGGCTACACCTTC.

In DNA form, the CDR3 reads TGTGCCAGCAAACTAGCGGGACTCACGAACACCGGGGAGCTGTTTTTT. Its protein product is CASKLAGLTNTGELFF. The chain combines TRBV28 with TRBJ2-2; TRBD2 agrees at 10 bases. V lost 7 bases and J lost 0; bases outside the gene matches: 5. CDR1 and CDR2 (germline): MDHEN, SYDVKM. There are 16 residues in the CDR3.

This sequence joins TRBV28 and TRBJ2-3, with D hard to call. Germline values: CDR1 MDHEN, CDR2 SYDVKM. The V and J ends lost 3 bases and 1 base respectively, with 20 bases between them. The length of the CDR3 is 18 residues. CDR3 in amino acids: CASSFSFDELSGTDTQYF. For the CDR3, the DNA is TGTGCCAGCAGTTTTTCGTTCGACGAACTCTCAGGCACAGATACGCAGTATTTT.

The chain carries TRBV6-5 and TRBJ2-7; 7 bases are a match to TRBD1. Germline trimming cut 5 bases from V and 7 bases from J; bases unmatched to any gene: 14. CDR1 is MNHEY, CDR2 SVGAGI, per germline. The CDR3 runs 15 residues. As DNA, the CDR3 is TGTGCCAGCAGTCCCGCAACGACAGGGATAGGGGAGCAGTACTTC. It yields the protein CASSPATTGIGEQYF.

The chain carries TRBV7-9 and TRBJ2-1; D remains unclear. This CDR3 spans 15 amino acids. The V end was cut by 3 bases, the J end by 4 bases, with 13 bases between. Germline assignment: CDR1 SEHNR and CDR2 FQNEAQ (reference sequence). CDR3 protein: CASSFLGPRYNEQFF. The CDR3 DNA reads as TGTGCCAGCAGCTTCCTCGGACCCCGTTACAATGAGCAGTTCTTC.

The chain couples TRBV5-6 to TRBJ2-7; perhaps TRBD1 as D (5 bases). Germline V gene lookup returns CDR1 SGHDT and CDR2 YYEEEE. The CDR3 totals 12 residues. The V end was cut by 5 bases, the J end by 6 bases, with 12 bases between. For the CDR3, the DNA is TGTGCCAGCAGTCAGGGTGTTCTCGAGCAGTACTTC. Its protein is CASSQGVLEQYF. Full variable domain (remainder filled in from reference TRBV5-6 and TRBJ2-7): DAGVTQSPTHLIKTRGQQVTLRCSPKSGHDTVSWYQQALGQGPQFIFQYYEEEERQRGNFPDRFSGHQFPNYSSELNVNALLLGDSALYLCASSQGVLEQYFGPGTRLTVT.

The chain employs TRBV5-1 and TRBJ1-4; 7 positions agree with TRBD1. Germline assignment: CDR1 SGHRS and CDR2 YFSETQ. The CDR3 length is 14 residues. The V and J ends lost 3 bases and 3 bases, in that order; junction bases with no gene match: 2. CDR3 nucleotide sequence: TGCGCCAGCAGCTCGGACAGGCCTAATGAAAAACTGTTTTTT. Its translation: CASSSDRPNEKLFF.

The chain carries TRBV10-3 and TRBJ2-3, with 9 nucleotides matching TRBD2. This CDR3 has 16 residues. The V and J ends lost 2 bases and 3 bases, in that order; junction bases with no gene match: 6. Germline V gene sequence: CDR1 ENHRY, CDR2 SYGVKD. The CDR3 region is CAISEDSGSVTDTQYF. CDR3 nucleotides: TGTGCCATCAGTGAGGATAGCGGGAGTGTAACAGATACGCAGTATTTT.

The rearrangement links TRBV7-9 to TRBJ2-4, with TRBD2 as a possible D gene (6 bases). The CDR3 contains 14 residues. Trimming removed 0 bases from V and 8 bases from J, with 11 bases in between. CDR1 SEHNR and CDR2 FQNEAQ come from the germline V gene (reference sequence). CDR3 protein: CASSLAGGRDIQYF. The CDR3 DNA is TGTGCCAGCAGCTTAGCGGGAGGACGCGACATTCAGTACTTC.

A single count supports this clone. The J gene is TRBJ1-1, the V gene TRBV27; D not certain. The CDR3 has 12 residues. V was trimmed by 4 bases and J by 5 bases, leaving 8 bases between them. From germline, CDR1 is MNHEY and CDR2 SMNVEV (reference sequence). The CDR3 DNA is TGTGCCAGCAGTTGGGGTGGGACTGAAGCTTTCTTT. Translated, it gives CASSWGGTEAFF.

The chain has TRBV28 and TRBJ2-7, with TRBD1 identical over 10 bases. Germline CDR1 MDHEN, CDR2 SYDVKM. J lost 3 bases, V lost 2 bases, and 4 bases had no gene match. The CDR3 totals 15 residues. The CDR3 sequence: CASSLGDRGLYEQYF. The CDR3 DNA follows: TGTGCCAGCAGTTTAGGGGACAGGGGACTCTACGAGCAGTACTTC.

The J gene is TRBJ2-2, the V gene TRBV28; TRBD2 matches 7 bases. Germline CDR1 and CDR2: MDHEN and SYDVKM. The ends lost 7 bases at V and 11 bases at J; junction bases unmatched: 13. The CDR3 consists of 14 residues. CDR3 nucleotide sequence: TGTGCCAGCACCTACCCCGGGGGGACGGAAGAGCTGTTTTTT. It is translated as CASTYPGGTEELFF.

A word on this clone: The junction does not match germline at one end; this may be a read error. V and J are TRBV10-3 and TRBJ2-5; 15 positions match TRBD2. The germline V gene has CDR1 ENHRY and CDR2 SYGVKD. This CDR3 is 14 amino acids long. CDR3 loop: CATGLAGGQGTQYF. CDR3 DNA: TGTGCCACCGGACTAGCGGGGGGGCAAGGGACCCAGTACTTC.

The CDR3 is CATSRDMGHHEAFF. Written as DNA, the CDR3 is TGTGCCACCAGCAGAGATATGGGACATCATGAAGCTTTCTTT. The chain joins TRBV15 to TRBJ1-1; D is perhaps TRBD1 (6 bases). With 0 bases removed from V and 7 bases from J, the gap between germline ends came to 12 bases. Germline CDR1 is LNHNV and CDR2 is YYDKDF (reference sequence). CDR3 length: 14 amino acids.

This chain joins TRBV28 and TRBJ1-2, with D uncertain. Per germline, CDR1 MDHEN and CDR2 SYDVKM. This CDR3 contains 13 residues. Trimming left V 2 bases short and J 6 bases short, with 10 bases between. CDR3 sequence reads: CASSLTDANGYTF. The CDR3 region has the DNA TGTGCCAGCAGTTTAACGGACGCCAATGGCTACACCTTC.

This chain connects TRBV21-1 to TRBJ2-1; the listed D gene, TRBD2, was not tested against the DNA. TRBV21-1 is a listed pseudogene. CDR3 length: 16 residues. In nucleotides, the CDR3 is TGTGCCAGCAGCAAAGAATCTAGCGGGGGGGCAAATGAGCAGTTCTTC. It specifies CASSKESSGGANEQFF.

Only one count was recorded for this clone. The gene calls are TRBV2 and TRBJ2-7; D unresolved. Germline-derived CDR1 and CDR2 are SNHLY and FYNNEI. Deletions cut 3 bases from V and 7 bases from J, with 10 bases between. The CDR3 extends over 12 amino acids. The CDR3 spells CASSDPSREQYF. For the CDR3, the DNA is TGTGCCAGCAGTGACCCTTCGCGGGAGCAGTACTTC.

The rearrangement joins TRBV2 to TRBJ1-1, with 10 bases fitting TRBD1. V dropped 7 bases and J dropped 5; count of bases not matched to a gene: 4. The CDR3 contains 13 residues. Looked up from germline, CDR1 is SNHLY and CDR2 is FYNNEI. CDR3 nucleotide sequence: TGTGCCAGCACCGGGGACAGGGGTACTGAAGCTTTCTTT. Its protein product is CASTGDRGTEAFF.

This clone occurred once. CDR3 nucleotides: TGTGCCAGCAGTTACTCGAGACAGCTTAACTATGGCTACACCTTC. This sequence encodes CASSYSRQLNYGYTF. The gene calls are TRBV6-6 and TRBJ1-2, with D possibly matching TRBD1 (5 bases). Germline CDR1 reads MNHNY; CDR2 reads SVGAGI (reference sequence). This CDR3 has 15 residues. Trimming cost V 0 bases and J 1 base, with 9 bases left between them.